The 3 T cell receptor beta chains below were found in one sample sequenced in a study of OX40 agonist ivuxolimab in advanced cancers. The table came from immunoSEQ multiplex PCR; TCRdb's copy has only in-frame clones and leaves some out. This sample has about 33,000 clones, with about 92% found just once. Sequences were derived from CD4+ or CD8+ T cells sorted from blood, sampled in a trial of the OX40 agonist ivuxolimab. The origin of the receptors is an adult with an advanced solid tumor such as melanoma, head and neck, liver or kidney cancer.

V gene TRBV28 combines with J gene TRBJ1-4; tentative D call: TRBD1 (6 bases). Germline CDR1 is MDHEN and CDR2 is SYDVKM. This CDR3 spans 14 amino acids. The ends were cut back, 6 bases at V and 2 bases at J, with 10 bases in the middle. CDR3 residues: CASRSGETNEKLFF. CDR3 sequence (DNA): TGTGCCAGCAGGTCAGGGGAGACTAATGAAAAACTGTTTTTT.

The rearrangement uses TRBV5-1 and TRBJ1-2; TRBD1 matches 8 bases. The CDR3 is made up of 15 amino acids. Germline V gene lookup returns CDR1 SGHRS and CDR2 YFSETQ. The V gene end was trimmed by 1 base and the J gene end by 4 bases; junction bases not matched to a gene: 6. This CDR3 is CASSLYRGSGYGYTF. In DNA, the CDR3 is TGCGCCAGCAGCTTGTACAGGGGGTCGGGCTATGGCTACACCTTC.

The rearrangement joins TRBV5-4 to TRBJ2-6; D call uncertain. The CDR3 is 15 residues long. The germline V gene encodes CDR1 SGHNT and CDR2 YYREEE (reference sequence). The ends were cut back, 6 bases at V and 4 bases at J, with 14 bases in the middle. DNA of the CDR3: TGTGCCAGCACCCACCTGGCAGGAGGGGCCAACGTCCTGACTTTC. This codes for CASTHLAGGANVLTF.